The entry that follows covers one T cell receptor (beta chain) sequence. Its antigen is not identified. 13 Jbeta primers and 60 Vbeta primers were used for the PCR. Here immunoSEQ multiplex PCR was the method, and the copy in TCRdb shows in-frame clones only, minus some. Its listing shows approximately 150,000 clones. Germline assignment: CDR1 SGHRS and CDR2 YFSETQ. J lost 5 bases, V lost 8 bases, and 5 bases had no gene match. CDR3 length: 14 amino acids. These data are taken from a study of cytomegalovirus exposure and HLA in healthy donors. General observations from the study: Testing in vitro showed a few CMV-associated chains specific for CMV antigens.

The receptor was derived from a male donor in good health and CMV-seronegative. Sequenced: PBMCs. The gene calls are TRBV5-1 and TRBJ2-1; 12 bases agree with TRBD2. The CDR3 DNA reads TGCGCCAGTCAGACTAGCGGGAGCCACAATGAGCAGTTCTTC. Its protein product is CASQTSGSHNEQFF.